This T cell receptor (beta chain) is from a study of CD8 T cells in ankylosing spondylitis. A single record per CDR3 protein comes from TCRdb applying MiXCR to the 5' RACE reads. The table includes around 890,000 distinct CDR3 sequences, 12% detected once. This clonotype was picked up many times. No antigen is known for it. CDR3 length: 15 residues. Germline CDR1 ENHRY, CDR2 SYGVKD. Trimming removed 4 bases from V and 4 bases from J; junction bases left unmatched: 6. Study results and limitations: The study identified a TCR beta motif of under 10 highly homologous variants that appeared characteristic of ankylosing spondylitis blood.

This chain uses TRBV10-3 with TRBJ1-2; 10 nucleotides line up with TRBD1. The clonotype was recovered from a male donor with ankylosing spondylitis. The sample taken for sequencing was blood, either unsorted or a sorted T cell fraction (not recorded which). The CDR3 here is CAISGRTGGAYGYTF. In nucleotides, the CDR3 is TGTGCCATCAGTGGCCGGACAGGGGGTGCCTATGGCTACACCTTC.